Listed below are T cell receptor beta chains from one sample, sequenced in a study of cytomegalovirus exposure and HLA in healthy donors. Here immunoSEQ multiplex PCR was the method, and the copy in TCRdb shows in-frame clones only, minus some. This table lists over 110,000 clones. What was sequenced was PBMCs. The source is a male donor in good health and CMV-seronegative. Each CDR3 is given with its conserved first and last residue. The order of the fields is D gene, V gene, CDR3 length, J gene, CDR3 protein, CDR3 DNA. D genes are given only for firm matches.

.	TRBV25-1	11	TRBJ1-1	CASSSGPKPFF	TGTGCCAGCAGTAGCGGACCCAAACCTTTCTTT
TRBD1	TRBV5-6	17	TRBJ1-3	CASSQRIRDSERNTIYF	TGTGCCAGCAGCCAGAGAATCCGGGACAGCGAACGAAACACCATATATTTT
.	TRBV27	21	TRBJ1-6	CASSLSTAGRGGTSRNSPLHF	TGTGCCAGCAGTTTATCTACGGCGGGCCGGGGGGGAACGTCAAGGAATTCACCCCTCCACTTT
TRBD2	TRBV18	14	TRBJ2-3	CASSPDSGGDTQYF	TGTGCCAGCTCACCCGACAGCGGGGGAGATACGCAGTATTTT
.	TRBV11-2	11	TRBJ1-2	CASSSTRDLRF	TGTGCCAGCAGCTCCACCCGGGACTTAAGATTC
.	TRBV19	14	TRBJ1-2	CASSGFRGEDGYTF	TGTGCCAGTAGTGGGTTCCGTGGAGAGGATGGCTACACCTTC
TRBD1	TRBV5-1	15	TRBJ2-7	CASSLGQGAPYEQYF	TGCGCCAGCAGCTTGGGACAGGGAGCCCCCTACGAGCAGTACTTC
.	TRBV4-1	14	TRBJ1-5	CASSQGHSDQPQHF	TGCGCCAGCAGTCAGGGACATTCGGATCAGCCCCAGCATTTT
TRBD1	TRBV29-1	11	TRBJ2-7	CSYRQGHEQYF	TGCAGCTATAGACAGGGTCACGAGCAGTACTTC
TRBD1	TRBV7-9	16	TRBJ1-4	CASSFSGQATNEKLFF	TGTGCCAGCAGCTTTTCAGGACAGGCAACTAATGAAAAACTGTTTTTT
.	TRBV28	17	TRBJ2-6	CASSGPQGSPGANVLTF	TGTGCCAGCAGTGGACCGCAGGGGAGCCCTGGGGCCAACGTCCTGACTTTC
TRBD2	TRBV9	14	TRBJ2-5	CASSVLADQETQYF	TGTGCCAGCAGCGTACTAGCGGATCAAGAGACCCAGTACTTC
.	TRBV27	14	TRBJ2-3	CASSLGQRADTQYF	TGTGCCAGCAGTTTAGGACAGAGGGCAGATACGCAGTATTTT
TRBD1	TRBV5-4	13	TRBJ2-5	CASSYDRGETQYF	TGTGCCAGCAGCTACGACAGGGGGGAGACCCAGTACTTC
.	TRBV10-3	16	TRBJ2-7	CAISDGGVDSPYEQYF	TGTGCCATCAGTGATGGTGGGGTTGACAGCCCCTACGAGCAGTACTTC
TRBD2	TRBV2	14	TRBJ2-7	CASNLGTRAHEQYF	TGTGCCAGCAACCTCGGGACTAGGGCCCACGAGCAGTACTTC
.	TRBV10-3	13	TRBJ2-3	CAISKTELDTQYF	TGTGCCATCAGTAAGACAGAGCTAGATACGCAGTATTTT
.	TRBV6-1	14	TRBJ1-5	CASMRHLGNQPQHF	TGTGCCAGCATGAGACATTTGGGCAATCAGCCCCAGCATTTT
TRBD1	TRBV18	17	TRBJ1-1	CASSPSQGARVDTEAFF	TGTGCCAGCTCACCGAGCCAGGGGGCGCGTGTGGACACTGAAGCTTTCTTT
.	TRBV30	11	TRBJ2-5	CAWGQVETQYF	TGTGCCTGGGGCCAGGTCGAGACCCAGTACTTC
.	TRBV9	14	TRBJ2-7	CASSPRQSSYEQYF	TGTGCCAGCAGCCCCCGACAGAGCTCCTACGAGCAGTACTTC
.	TRBV7-2	15	TRBJ2-7	CASSLRTGVSDEQYF	TGTGCCAGCAGCTTAAGGACTGGAGTTTCCGACGAGCAGTACTTC
.	TRBV27	13	TRBJ2-1	CASTGLEDNEQFF	TGTGCCAGCACAGGACTGGAAGACAATGAGCAGTTCTTC
.	TRBV4-2	16	TRBJ1-1	CASSQETKTRGTEAFF	TGTGCCAGCAGCCAAGAGACTAAAACCCGGGGCACTGAAGCTTTCTTT
.	TRBV19	15	TRBJ1-5	CASSIGGSIGQPQHF	TGTGCCAGTAGTATAGGTGGTTCGATCGGTCAGCCCCAGCATTTT
.	TRBV29-1	14	TRBJ1-4	CSVELQGFNEKLFF	TGCAGCGTCGAATTACAGGGTTTCAATGAAAAACTGTTTTTT
.	TRBV4-1	13	TRBJ1-2	CASSLGHNYGYTF	TGCGCCAGCAGCCTGGGCCATAACTATGGCTACACCTTC
TRBD2	TRBV19	16	TRBJ2-5	CASSIGFSGGEETQYF	TGTGCCAGTAGTATAGGGTTTAGCGGGGGGGAAGAGACCCAGTACTTC
TRBD1	TRBV29-1	14	TRBJ2-3	CSVIAQGAGDTQYF	TGCAGCGTAATAGCGCAGGGGGCGGGGGATACGCAGTATTTT
.	TRBV4-3	14	TRBJ1-6	CASSQPEVGSPLHF	TGCGCCAGCAGCCAGCCCGAAGTCGGTTCACCCCTCCACTTT
.	TRBV5-6	14	TRBJ1-1	CASSLGRGNTEAFF	TGTGCCAGCAGCTTAGGCAGGGGAAACACTGAAGCTTTCTTT